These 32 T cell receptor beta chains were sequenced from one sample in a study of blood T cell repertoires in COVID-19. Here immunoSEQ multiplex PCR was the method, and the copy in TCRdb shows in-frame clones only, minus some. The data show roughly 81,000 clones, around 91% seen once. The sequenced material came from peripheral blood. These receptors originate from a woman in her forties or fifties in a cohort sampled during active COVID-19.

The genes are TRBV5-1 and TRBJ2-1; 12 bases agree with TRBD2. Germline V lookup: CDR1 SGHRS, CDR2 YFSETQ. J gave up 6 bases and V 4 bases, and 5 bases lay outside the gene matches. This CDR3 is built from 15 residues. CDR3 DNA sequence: TGCGCCAGCAGCAAAACTAGCGGGAGGATCAATGAGCAGTTCTTC. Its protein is CASSKTSGRINEQFF.

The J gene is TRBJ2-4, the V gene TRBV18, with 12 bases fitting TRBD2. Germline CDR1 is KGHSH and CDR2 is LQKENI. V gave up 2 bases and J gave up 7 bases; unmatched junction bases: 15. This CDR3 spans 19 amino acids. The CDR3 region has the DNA TGTGCCAGCTCACCAAGCCTAGCGGGAGGGTCTAACTCTCTCAACATTCAGTACTTC. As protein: CASSPSLAGGSNSLNIQYF. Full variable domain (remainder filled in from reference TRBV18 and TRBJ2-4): NAGVMQNPRHLVRRRGQEARLRCSPMKGHSHVYWYRQLPEEGLKFMVYLQKENIIDESGMPKERFSAEFPKEGPSILRIQQVVRGDSAAYFCASSPSLAGGSNSLNIQYFGAGTRLSVL.

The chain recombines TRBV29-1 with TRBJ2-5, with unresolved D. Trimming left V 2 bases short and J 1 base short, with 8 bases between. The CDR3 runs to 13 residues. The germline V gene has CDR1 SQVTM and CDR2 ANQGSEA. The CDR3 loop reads CSVESRIQETQYF. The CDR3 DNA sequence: TGCAGCGTTGAATCCAGGATCCAAGAGACCCAGTACTTC. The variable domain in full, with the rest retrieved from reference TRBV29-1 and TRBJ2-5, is SAVISQKPSRDICQRGTSLTIQCQVDSQVTMMFWYRQQPGQSLTLIATANQGSEATYESGFVIDKFPISRPNLTFSTLTVSNMSPEDSSIYLCSVESRIQETQYFGPGTRLLVL.

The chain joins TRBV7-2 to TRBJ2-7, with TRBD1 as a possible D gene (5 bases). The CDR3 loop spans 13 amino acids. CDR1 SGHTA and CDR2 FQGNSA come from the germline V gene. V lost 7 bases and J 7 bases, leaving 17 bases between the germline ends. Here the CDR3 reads CASTPGMAGEQYF. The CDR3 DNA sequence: TGTGCCAGCACTCCAGGAATGGCAGGGGAGCAGTACTTC.

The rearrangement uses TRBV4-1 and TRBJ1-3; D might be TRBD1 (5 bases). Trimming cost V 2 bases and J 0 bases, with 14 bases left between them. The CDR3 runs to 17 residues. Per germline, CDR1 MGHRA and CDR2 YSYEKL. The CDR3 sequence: CASSQRAGGGSGNTIYF. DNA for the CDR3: TGCGCCAGCAGCCAAAGGGCGGGGGGGGGCTCTGGAAACACCATATATTTT.

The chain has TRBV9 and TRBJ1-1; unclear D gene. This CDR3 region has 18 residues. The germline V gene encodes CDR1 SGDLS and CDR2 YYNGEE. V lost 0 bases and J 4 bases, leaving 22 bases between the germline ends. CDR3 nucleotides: TGTGCCAGCAGCGTAGATTATCGGTGGACTGAGGGCGGCACTGAAGCTTTCTTT. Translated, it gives CASSVDYRWTEGGTEAFF.

The CDR3 DNA is TGTGCCAGCAGCCTACTAGGGCTAGCCGGGAGTGAGCAGTTCTTC. Translated, it gives CASSLLGLAGSEQFF. The chain recombines TRBV6-4 with TRBJ2-1, with D perhaps TRBD2 (6 bases). The CDR3 runs 15 residues. Trimming stripped 6 bases from V and 9 bases from J, with 21 bases between. CDR1 is MRHNA and CDR2 is SNTAGT in the germline V gene.

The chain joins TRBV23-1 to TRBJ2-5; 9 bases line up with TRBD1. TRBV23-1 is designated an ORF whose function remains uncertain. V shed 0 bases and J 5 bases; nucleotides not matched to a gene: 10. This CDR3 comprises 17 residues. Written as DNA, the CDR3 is TGCGCCAGCAGTCAATCGTCTCGGGACAGGGTATCCGAGACCCAGTACTTC. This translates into CASSQSSRDRVSETQYF.

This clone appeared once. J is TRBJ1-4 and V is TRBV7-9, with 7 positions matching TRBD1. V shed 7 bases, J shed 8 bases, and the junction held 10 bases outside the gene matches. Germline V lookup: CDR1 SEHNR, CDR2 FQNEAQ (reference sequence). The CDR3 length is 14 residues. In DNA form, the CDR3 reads TGTGCCAGCACCCAGACAGGGTCAGGAGAAAAACTGTTTTTT. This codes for CASTQTGSGEKLFF.

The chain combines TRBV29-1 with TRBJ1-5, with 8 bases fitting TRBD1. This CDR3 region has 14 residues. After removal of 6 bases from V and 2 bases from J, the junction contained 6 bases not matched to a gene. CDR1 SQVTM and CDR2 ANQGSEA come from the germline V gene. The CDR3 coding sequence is TGCAGCGTGGCAGGGGGCGACGGCAATCAGCCCCAGCATTTT. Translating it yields CSVAGGDGNQPQHF.

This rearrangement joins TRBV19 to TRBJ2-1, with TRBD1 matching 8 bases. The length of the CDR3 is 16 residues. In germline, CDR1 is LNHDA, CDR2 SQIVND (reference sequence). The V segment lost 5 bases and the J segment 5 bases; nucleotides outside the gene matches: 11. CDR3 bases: TGTGCCAGTAGTGCCCCCCCCAGGGGGCTCAACAATGAGCAGTTCTTC. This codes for CASSAPPRGLNNEQFF.

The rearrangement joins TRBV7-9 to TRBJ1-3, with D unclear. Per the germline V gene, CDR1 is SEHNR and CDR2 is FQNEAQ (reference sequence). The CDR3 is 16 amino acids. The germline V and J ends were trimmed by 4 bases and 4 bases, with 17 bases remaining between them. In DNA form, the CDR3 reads TGTGCCAGCAGCTCCCCGGGAACGAGAAGGGGAAACACCATATATTTT. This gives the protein CASSSPGTRRGNTIYF.

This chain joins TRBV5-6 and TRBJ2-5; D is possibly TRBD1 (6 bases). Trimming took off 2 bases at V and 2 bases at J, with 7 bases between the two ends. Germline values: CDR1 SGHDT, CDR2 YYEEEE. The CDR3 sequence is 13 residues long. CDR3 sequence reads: CASSLQGQETQYF. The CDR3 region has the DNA TGTGCCAGCAGCTTACAGGGACAAGAGACCCAGTACTTC.

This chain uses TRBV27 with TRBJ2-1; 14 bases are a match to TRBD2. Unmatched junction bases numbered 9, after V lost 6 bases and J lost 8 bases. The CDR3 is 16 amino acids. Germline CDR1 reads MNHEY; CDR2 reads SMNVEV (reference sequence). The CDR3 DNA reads TGTGCCAGCAGGCCACCGGGACTAGCGGGAGATCATGAGCAGTTCTTC. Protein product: CASRPPGLAGDHEQFF.

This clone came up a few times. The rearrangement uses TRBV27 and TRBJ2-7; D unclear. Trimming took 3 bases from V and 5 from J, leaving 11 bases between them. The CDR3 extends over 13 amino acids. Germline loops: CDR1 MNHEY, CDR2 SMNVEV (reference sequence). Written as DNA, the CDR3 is TGTGCCAGCAGTTTGGGCCCTTTCCACGAGCAGTACTTC. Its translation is CASSLGPFHEQYF.

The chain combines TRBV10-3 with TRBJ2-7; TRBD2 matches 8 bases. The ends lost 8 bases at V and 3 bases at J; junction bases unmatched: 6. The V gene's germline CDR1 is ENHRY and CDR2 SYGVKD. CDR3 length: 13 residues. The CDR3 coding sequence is TGTGCCATCGGGCGGGAGGCTGGCTACGAGCAGTACTTC. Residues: CAIGREAGYEQYF.

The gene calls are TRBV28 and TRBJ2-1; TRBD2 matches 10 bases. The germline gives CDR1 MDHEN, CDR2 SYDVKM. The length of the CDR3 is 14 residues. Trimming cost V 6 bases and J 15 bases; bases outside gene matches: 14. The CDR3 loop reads CASRISGRYEKRFF. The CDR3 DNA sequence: TGTGCCAGCAGAATTAGCGGGAGGTATGAGAAGAGGTTCTTC.

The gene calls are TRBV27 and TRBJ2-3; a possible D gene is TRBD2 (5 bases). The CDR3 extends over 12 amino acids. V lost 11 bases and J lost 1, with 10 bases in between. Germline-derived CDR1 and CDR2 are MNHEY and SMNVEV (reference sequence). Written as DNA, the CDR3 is TGTGCCGGACGAGCGGGCACAGATACGCAGTATTTT. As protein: CAGRAGTDTQYF.

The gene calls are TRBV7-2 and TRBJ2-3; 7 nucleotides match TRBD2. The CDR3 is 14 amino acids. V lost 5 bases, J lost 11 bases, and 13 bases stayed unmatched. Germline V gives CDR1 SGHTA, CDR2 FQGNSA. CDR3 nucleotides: TGTGCCAGCAGCAGTACATATCGCGCGGGGGAGCAGTATTTT. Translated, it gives CASSSTYRAGEQYF.

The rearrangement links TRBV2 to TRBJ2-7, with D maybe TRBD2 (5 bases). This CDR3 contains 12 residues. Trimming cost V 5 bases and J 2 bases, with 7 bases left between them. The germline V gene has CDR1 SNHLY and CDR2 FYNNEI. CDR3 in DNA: TGTGCCAGCAGTCGGGGAACCTACGAGCAGTACTTC. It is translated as CASSRGTYEQYF.

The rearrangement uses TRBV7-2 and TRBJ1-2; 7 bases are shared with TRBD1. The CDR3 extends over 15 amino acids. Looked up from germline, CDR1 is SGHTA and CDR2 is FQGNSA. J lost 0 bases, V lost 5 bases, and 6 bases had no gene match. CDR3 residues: CASSRRQGSNYGYTF. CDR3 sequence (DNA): TGTGCCAGCAGCCGTCGACAGGGTTCTAACTATGGCTACACCTTC.

In DNA form, the CDR3 reads TGTGCCAGTAGTATGGTCGCAGGGGGCGAGACTGAAGCTTTCTTT. Translated, it gives CASSMVAGGETEAFF. The V gene is TRBV19, the J gene TRBJ1-1, with 8 bases matching TRBD1. Losses at the gene ends were 3 bases for V and 5 bases for J; bases not matched to a gene: 8. The germline V gene encodes CDR1 LNHDA and CDR2 SQIVND (reference sequence). There are 15 residues in the CDR3.

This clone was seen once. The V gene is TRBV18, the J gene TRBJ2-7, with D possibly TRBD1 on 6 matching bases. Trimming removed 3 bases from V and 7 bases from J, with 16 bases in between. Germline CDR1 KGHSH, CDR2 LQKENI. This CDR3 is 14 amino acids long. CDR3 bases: TGTGCCAGCTCACCGAACACAGGGCCGGAGGAGCAGTACTTC. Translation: CASSPNTGPEEQYF.

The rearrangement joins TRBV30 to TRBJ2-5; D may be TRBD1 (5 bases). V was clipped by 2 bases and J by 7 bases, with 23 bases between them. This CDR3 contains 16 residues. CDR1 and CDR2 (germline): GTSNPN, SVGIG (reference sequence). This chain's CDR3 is CAWSPHLAGPRVTQYF. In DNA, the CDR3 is TGTGCCTGGAGTCCACACCTGGCAGGGCCAAGAGTGACCCAGTACTTC.

The CDR3 spells CASSDGGGMNGYTF. The CDR3 DNA follows: TGTGCCAGCAGTGATGGGGGGGGTATGAATGGCTACACCTTC. V usage is TRBV25-1 and J usage is TRBJ1-2; D is possibly TRBD1 (5 bases). V was trimmed by 3 bases and J by 6 bases, leaving 14 bases between them. This CDR3 contains 14 residues. In germline, CDR1 is MGHDK, CDR2 SYGVNS.

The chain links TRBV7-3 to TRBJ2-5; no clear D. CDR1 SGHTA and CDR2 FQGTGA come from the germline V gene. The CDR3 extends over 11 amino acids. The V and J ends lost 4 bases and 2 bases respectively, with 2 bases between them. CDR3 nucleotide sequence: TGTGCCAGCAGCTCTCAAGAGACCCAGTACTTC. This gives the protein CASSSQETQYF.

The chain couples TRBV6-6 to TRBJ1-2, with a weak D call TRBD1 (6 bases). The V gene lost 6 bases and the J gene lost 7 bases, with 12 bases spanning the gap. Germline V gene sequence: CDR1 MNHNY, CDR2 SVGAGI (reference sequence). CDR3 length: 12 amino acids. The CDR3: CASRPLGGGYTF. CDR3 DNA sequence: TGTGCCAGCAGACCCTTAGGGGGTGGCTACACCTTC.

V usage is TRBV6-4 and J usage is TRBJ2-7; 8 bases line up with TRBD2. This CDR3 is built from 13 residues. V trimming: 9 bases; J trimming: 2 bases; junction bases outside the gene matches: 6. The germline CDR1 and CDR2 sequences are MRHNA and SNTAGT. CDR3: CASTGGNAYEQYF. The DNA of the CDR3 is TGTGCCAGTACGGGGGGGAATGCCTACGAGCAGTACTTC.

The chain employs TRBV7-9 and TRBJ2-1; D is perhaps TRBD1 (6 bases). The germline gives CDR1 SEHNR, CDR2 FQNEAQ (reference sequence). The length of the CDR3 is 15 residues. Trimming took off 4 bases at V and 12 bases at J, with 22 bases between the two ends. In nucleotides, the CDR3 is TGTGCCAGCAGCTCGCCTTGGACAGCCGGGGATGGGCAGTTCTTC. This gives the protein CASSSPWTAGDGQFF.

As DNA, the CDR3 is TGTGCCATCGGGGAGGGAAATTCACCCCTCCACTTT. Translating gives CAIGEGNSPLHF. The V gene is TRBV10-3, the J gene TRBJ1-6, with no clear D. V lost 8 bases, J lost 7 bases, and 9 bases lay in between. The V gene's germline CDR1 is ENHRY and CDR2 SYGVKD. The CDR3 runs 12 residues.

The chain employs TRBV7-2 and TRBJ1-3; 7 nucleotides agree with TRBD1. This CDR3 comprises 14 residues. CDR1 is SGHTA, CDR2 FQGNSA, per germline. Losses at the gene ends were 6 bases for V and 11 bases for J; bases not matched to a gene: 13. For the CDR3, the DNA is TGTGCCAGCAGGTCTAGCTCAGGGGGATTGGCCATATATTTT. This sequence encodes CASRSSSGGLAIYF.

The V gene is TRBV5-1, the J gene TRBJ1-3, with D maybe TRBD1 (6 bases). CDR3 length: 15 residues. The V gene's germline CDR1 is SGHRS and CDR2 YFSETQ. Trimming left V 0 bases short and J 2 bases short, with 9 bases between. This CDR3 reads CASSLVAGAGNTIYF. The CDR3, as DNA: TGCGCCAGCAGCTTGGTAGCAGGGGCTGGAAACACCATATATTTT.